This TCR beta chain is from a study of blood T cell repertoires in COVID-19. The overall study: Italy, Spain and the United States were the sources of the convalescent and acute COVID-19 samples. T cells, B-cell-depleted T cells, or PBMCs provided the cDNA or gDNA that served as material.

The CDR3 length is 15 residues. V was cut by 3 bases and J by 4 bases, with 15 bases left in between. Germline CDR1 is LGHNA and CDR2 is YNFKEQ. In the authors' workflow: Estimated nucleated cell counts came from reference gene primer amplification. Only in-frame clones appear in the TCRdb table, and some are missing; sequencing was by immunoSEQ multiplex PCR. V, J and clone size are taken as reported in that table, and D and trimming were inferred from the DNA itself. The sample records some 210,000 clones, approximately 91% being singletons. The specimen was peripheral blood. This receptor was identified in a woman in her thirties or forties with acute or convalescent COVID-19. The chain links TRBV4-2 to TRBJ2-5, with D tentatively TRBD1 (5 bases). This chain's CDR3 is CASSHRVGQGETQYF. The CDR3 DNA follows: TGTGCCAGCAGCCATCGCGTTGGGCAGGGAGAGACCCAGTACTTC.